Detailed here is one T cell receptor beta chain. Its antigen is not known. This table comes from immunoSEQ multiplex PCR, and its TCRdb copy is limited to in-frame clones, with some not included. Of fewer than 150,000 clones in the sample, about 80% are singletons; the top ten hold roughly 30%. The sample comes from a study of cytomegalovirus exposure and HLA in healthy donors. In the study overall: The 120 validation repertoires, a later analysis reported, used the same platform as the roughly 730 repertoires from the first cohort. Study-wide findings and caveats: A subsequent analysis found that TCR clusters from the first cohort also tended to co-occur in the 120 validation repertoires, with around 94% of cluster scores above 0. The study listed approximately 160 cytomegalovirus-associated TCR beta chains.

The CDR3 runs to 17 residues. Trimming cost V 5 bases and J 6 bases, with 25 bases left between them. Germline V CDR1 and CDR2: SGHNT, YENEEA. This receptor was taken from a young man in good health and CMV-seropositive. The rearrangement uses TRBV11-3 and TRBJ1-2; D gene unclear. The specimen sequenced was PBMCs. Written as DNA, the CDR3 is TGTGCCAGCAGCCTGGCCGAGGGCGCAGTCCGCTGGGATGGCTACACCTTC. Encoded protein: CASSLAEGAVRWDGYTF.